The present T cell receptor (beta chain) was sequenced within a study of T cells in Graves' hyperthyroidism and ophthalmopathy. Whole-study findings and limits: Ophthalmopathy stood apart from stable hyperthyroidism in a 13 V-J model.

Germline values: CDR1 SNHLY, CDR2 FYNNEI. The ends were cut back, 1 base at V and 2 bases at J, with 11 bases in the middle. The CDR3 covers 15 residues. This clonotype was seen many times. Its antigen is as yet unknown. Researchers took RNA transcripts and amplified the TCR beta CDR3 regions from them. Carried out on the TCR CDR3, a first-round RT-PCR used the HTBI primer set. TCRdb re-called the multiplex PCR reads through MiXCR, storing one row per CDR3 protein. In the table there are roughly 580,000 distinct CDR3 sequences, approximately 44% of which are singletons. The clonotype was recovered from a woman aged 18-29 years with Graves' hyperthyroidism. This chain links TRBV2 with TRBJ2-5, with a weak D call TRBD2 (6 bases). Source material: peripheral blood or thyroid tissue (not recorded which). The CDR3, as DNA: TGTGCCAGCAGTGAAGGTGTGGGGGGACAAGAGACCCAGTACTTC. Translating it yields CASSEGVGGQETQYF.